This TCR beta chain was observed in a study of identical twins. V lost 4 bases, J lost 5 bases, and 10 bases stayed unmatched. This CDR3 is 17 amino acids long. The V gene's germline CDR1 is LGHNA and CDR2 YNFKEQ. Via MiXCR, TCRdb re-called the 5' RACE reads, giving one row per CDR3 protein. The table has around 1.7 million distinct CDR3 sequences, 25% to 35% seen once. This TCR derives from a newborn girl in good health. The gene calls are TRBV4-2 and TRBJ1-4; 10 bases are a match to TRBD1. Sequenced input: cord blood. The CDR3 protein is CASSPLRWDRGNEKLFF. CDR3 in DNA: TGTGCCAGCAGCCCCCTCCGGTGGGACAGGGGCAATGAAAAACTGTTTTTT.